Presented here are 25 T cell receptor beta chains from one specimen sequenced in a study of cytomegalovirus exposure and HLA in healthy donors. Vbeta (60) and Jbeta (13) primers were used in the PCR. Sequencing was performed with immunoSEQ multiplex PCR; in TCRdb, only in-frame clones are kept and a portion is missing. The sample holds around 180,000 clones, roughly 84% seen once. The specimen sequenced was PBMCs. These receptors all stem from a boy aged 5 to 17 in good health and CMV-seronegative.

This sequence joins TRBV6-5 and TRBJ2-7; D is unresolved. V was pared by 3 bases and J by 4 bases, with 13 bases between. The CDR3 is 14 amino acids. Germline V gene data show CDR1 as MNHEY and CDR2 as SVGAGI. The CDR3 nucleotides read TGTGCCAGCAGTTATTCCGACACAGATTACGAGCAGTACTTC. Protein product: CASSYSDTDYEQYF.

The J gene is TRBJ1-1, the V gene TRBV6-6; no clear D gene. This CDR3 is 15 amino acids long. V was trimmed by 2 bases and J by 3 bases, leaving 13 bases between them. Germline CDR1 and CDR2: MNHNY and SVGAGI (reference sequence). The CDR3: CASSYPGREYTEAFF. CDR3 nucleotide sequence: TGTGCCAGCAGTTACCCCGGGAGAGAATACACTGAAGCTTTCTTT.

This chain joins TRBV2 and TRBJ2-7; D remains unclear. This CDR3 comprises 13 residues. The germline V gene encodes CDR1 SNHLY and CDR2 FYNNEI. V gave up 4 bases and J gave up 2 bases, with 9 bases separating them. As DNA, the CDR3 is TGTGCCAGCAGTGTGCGAAATACCTACGAGCAGTACTTC. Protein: CASSVRNTYEQYF.

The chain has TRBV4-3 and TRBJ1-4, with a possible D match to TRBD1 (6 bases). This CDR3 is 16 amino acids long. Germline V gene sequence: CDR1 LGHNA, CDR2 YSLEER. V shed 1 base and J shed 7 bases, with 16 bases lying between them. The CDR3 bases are TGCGCCAGCAGCCAAGCGGTTGGCCAGGGGAGTGAAAAACTGTTTTTT. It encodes CASSQAVGQGSEKLFF.

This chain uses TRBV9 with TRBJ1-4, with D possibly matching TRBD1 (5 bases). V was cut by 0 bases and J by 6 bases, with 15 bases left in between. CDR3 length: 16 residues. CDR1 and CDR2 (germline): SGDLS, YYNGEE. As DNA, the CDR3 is TGTGCCAGCAGCGTAGCTACAGGAGGGCGGGATGAAAAACTGTTTTTT. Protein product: CASSVATGGRDEKLFF. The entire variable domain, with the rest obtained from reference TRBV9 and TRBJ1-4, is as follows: DSGVTQTPKHLITATGQRVTLRCSPRSGDLSVYWYQQSLDQGLQFLIQYYNGEERAKGNILERFSAQQFPDLHSELNLSSLELGDSALYFCASSVATGGRDEKLFFGSGTQLSVL.

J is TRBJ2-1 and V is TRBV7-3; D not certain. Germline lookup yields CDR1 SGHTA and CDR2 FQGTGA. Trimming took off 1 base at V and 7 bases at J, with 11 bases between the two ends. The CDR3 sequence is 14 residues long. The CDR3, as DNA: TGTGCCAGCAGCTTAAGAACAGCTGAGAATGAGCAGTTCTTC. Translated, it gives CASSLRTAENEQFF.

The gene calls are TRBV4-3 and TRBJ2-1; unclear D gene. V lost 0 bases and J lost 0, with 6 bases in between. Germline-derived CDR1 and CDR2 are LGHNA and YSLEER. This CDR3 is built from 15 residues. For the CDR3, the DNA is TGCGCCAGCAGCCAAGAGGTCAGCTCCTACAATGAGCAGTTCTTC. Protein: CASSQEVSSYNEQFF.

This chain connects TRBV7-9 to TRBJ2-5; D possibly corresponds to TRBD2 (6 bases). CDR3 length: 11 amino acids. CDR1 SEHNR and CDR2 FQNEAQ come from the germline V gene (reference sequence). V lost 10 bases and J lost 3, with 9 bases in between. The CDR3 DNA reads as TGTGCCACCGGGGGAAAAGAGACCCAGTACTTC. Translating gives CATGGKETQYF.

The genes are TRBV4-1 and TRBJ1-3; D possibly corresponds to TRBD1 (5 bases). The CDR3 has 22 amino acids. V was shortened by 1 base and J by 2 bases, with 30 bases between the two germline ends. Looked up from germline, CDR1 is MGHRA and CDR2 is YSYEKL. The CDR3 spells CASSQVVREYGLGDLAGNTIYF. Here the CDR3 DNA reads TGCGCCAGCAGCCAAGTCGTCCGGGAGTATGGGCTAGGGGATTTAGCTGGAAACACCATATATTTT.

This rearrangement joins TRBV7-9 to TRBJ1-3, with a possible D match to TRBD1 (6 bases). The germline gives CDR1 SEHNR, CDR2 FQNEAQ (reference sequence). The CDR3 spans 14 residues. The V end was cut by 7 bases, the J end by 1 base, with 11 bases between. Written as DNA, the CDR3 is TGTGCCAGCACCCCGAGGGGGTCTGGAAACACCATATATTTT. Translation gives CASTPRGSGNTIYF. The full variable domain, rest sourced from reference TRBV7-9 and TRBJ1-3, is DTGVSQNPRHKITKRGQNVTFRCDPISEHNRLYWYRQTLGQGPEFLTYFQNEAQLEKSRLLSDRFSAERPKGSFSTLEIQRTEQGDSAMYLCASTPRGSGNTIYFGEGSWLTVV.

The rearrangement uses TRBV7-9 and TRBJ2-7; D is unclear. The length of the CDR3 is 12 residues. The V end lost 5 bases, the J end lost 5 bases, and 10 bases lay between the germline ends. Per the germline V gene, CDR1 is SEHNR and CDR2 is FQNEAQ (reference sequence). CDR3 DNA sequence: TGTGCCAGCAGCGATGAACTTAACGAGCAGTACTTC. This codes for CASSDELNEQYF.

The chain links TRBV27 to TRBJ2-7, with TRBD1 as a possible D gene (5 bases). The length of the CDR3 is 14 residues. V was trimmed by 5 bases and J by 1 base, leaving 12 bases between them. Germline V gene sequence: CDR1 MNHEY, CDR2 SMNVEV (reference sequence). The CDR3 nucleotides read TGTGCCAGCAGTATCAGGGTCGGATCCTACGAGCAGTACTTC. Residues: CASSIRVGSYEQYF.

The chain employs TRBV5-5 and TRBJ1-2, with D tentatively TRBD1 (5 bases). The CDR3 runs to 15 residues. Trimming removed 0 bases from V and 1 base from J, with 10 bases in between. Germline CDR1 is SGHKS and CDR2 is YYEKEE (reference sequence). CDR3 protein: CASSLAGLDNYGYTF. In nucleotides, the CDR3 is TGTGCCAGCAGCTTGGCAGGGCTCGATAACTATGGCTACACCTTC. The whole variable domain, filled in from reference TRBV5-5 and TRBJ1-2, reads DAGVTQSPTHLIKTRGQQVTLRCSPISGHKSVSWYQQVLGQGPQFIFQYYEKEERGRGNFPDRFSARQFPNYSSELNVNALLLGDSALYLCASSLAGLDNYGYTFGSGTRLTVV.

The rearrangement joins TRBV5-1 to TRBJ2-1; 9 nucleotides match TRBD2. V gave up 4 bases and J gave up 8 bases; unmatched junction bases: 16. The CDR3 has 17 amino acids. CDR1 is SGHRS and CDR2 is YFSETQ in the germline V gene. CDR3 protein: CASSGRLGRGGKDEQFF. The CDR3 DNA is TGCGCCAGCAGCGGCCGGTTGGGGCGGGGGGGCAAGGATGAGCAGTTCTTC. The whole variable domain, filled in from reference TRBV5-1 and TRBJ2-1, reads KAGVTQTPRYLIKTRGQQVTLSCSPISGHRSVSWYQQTPGQGLQFLFEYFSETQRNKGNFPGRFSGRQFSNSRSEMNVSTLELGDSALYLCASSGRLGRGGKDEQFFGPGTRLTVL.

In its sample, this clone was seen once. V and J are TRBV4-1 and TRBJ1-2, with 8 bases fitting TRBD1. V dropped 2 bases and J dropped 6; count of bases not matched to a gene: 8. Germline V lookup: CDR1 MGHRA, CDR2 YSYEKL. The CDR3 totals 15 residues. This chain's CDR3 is CASSQSGQGRDGYTF. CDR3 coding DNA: TGCGCCAGCAGCCAATCCGGACAGGGAAGGGATGGCTACACCTTC.

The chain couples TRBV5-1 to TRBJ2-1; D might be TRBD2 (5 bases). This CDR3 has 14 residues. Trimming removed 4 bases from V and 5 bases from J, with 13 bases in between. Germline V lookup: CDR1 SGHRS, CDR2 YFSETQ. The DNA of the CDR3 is TGCGCCAGCAGCCCGGAGGTGTTACACAATGAGCAGTTCTTC. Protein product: CASSPEVLHNEQFF. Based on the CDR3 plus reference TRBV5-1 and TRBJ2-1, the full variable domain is KAGVTQTPRYLIKTRGQQVTLSCSPISGHRSVSWYQQTPGQGLQFLFEYFSETQRNKGNFPGRFSGRQFSNSRSEMNVSTLELGDSALYLCASSPEVLHNEQFFGPGTRLTVL.

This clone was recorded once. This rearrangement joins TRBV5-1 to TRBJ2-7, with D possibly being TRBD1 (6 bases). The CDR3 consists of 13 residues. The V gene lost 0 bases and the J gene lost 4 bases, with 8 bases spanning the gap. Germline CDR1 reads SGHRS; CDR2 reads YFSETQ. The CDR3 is CASSLDDRYEQYF. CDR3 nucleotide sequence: TGCGCCAGCAGCTTGGACGACAGGTACGAGCAGTACTTC.

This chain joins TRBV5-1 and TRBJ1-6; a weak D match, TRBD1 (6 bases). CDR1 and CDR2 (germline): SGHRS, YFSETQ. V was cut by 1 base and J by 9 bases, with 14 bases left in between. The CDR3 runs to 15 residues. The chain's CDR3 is CASSLTGSVGSPLHF. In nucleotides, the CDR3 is TGCGCCAGCAGCTTGACAGGGTCGGTTGGTTCACCCCTCCACTTT.

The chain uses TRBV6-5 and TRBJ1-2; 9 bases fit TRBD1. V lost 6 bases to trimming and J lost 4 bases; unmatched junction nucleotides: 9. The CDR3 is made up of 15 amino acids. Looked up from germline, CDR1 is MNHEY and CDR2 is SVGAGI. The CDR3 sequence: CASREQGAIGYGYTF. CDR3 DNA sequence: TGTGCCAGCAGGGAACAGGGGGCTATCGGCTATGGCTACACCTTC.

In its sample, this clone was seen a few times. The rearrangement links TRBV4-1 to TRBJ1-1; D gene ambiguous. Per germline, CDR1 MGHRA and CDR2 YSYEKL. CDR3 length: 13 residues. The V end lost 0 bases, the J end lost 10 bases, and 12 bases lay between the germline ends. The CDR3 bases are TGCGCCAGCAGCCAAGAGGTGGCCAGTCCAGCTTTCTTT. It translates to CASSQEVASPAFF.

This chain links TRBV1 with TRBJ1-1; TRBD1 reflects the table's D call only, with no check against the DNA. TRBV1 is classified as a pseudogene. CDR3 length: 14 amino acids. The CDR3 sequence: CTSSPITGNTEAFF. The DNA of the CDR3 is TGCACCAGCAGCCCAATAACAGGGAACACTGAAGCTTTCTTT.

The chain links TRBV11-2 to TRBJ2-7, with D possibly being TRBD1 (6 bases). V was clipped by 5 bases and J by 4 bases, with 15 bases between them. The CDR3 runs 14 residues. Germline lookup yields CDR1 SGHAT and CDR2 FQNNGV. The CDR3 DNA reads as TGTGCCAGCAGCCCCCGGGACAAGTCGTACGAGCAGTACTTC. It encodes CASSPRDKSYEQYF.

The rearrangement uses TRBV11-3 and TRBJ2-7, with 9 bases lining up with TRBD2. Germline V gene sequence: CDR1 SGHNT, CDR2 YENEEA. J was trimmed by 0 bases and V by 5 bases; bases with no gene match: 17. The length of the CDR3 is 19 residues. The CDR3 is CASSPPLAGAPQSSYEQYF. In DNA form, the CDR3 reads TGTGCCAGCAGCCCCCCATTAGCGGGAGCCCCTCAGAGCTCCTACGAGCAGTACTTC.

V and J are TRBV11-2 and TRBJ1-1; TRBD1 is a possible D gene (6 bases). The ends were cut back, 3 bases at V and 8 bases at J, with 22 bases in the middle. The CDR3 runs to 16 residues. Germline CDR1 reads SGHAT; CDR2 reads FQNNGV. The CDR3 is CASSFRDIGPSREAFF. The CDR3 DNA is TGTGCCAGCAGCTTCCGGGACATCGGTCCTTCCCGAGAAGCTTTCTTT.

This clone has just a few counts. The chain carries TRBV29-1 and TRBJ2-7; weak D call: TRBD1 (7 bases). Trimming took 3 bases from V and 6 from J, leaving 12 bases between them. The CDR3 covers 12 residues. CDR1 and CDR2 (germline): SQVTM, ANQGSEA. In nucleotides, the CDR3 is TGCAGCGTTGAGGAGGGGGCGCGCGAGCAGTACTTC. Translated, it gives CSVEEGAREQYF.